This T cell receptor (beta chain) derives from a study of patients and donors after allogeneic stem cell transplantation. The CDR3 runs 12 residues. CDR1 SEHNR and CDR2 FQNEAQ come from the germline V gene (reference sequence). V lost 5 bases and J 8 bases, leaving 12 bases between the germline ends. Only a few counts were recorded for this clonotype. MiXCR was run by TCRdb on the RT-PCR reads, yielding one entry per CDR3 protein. The repertoire includes more than 25,000 distinct CDR3 sequences, 7% to 8.5% of them detected once, and approximately 48% sits in the top ten. This receptor was taken from a human donor who was either an allogeneic HSCT recipient or a stem cell or donor lymphocyte infusion donor (not recorded which). It is not recorded whose cells these are; they may come from a transplant donor. Sequencing was done on a sample of blood, either unsorted or a sorted T cell fraction (not recorded which). The V gene is TRBV7-9, the J gene TRBJ1-2; D ambiguous. CDR3 coding DNA: TGTGCCAGCAGCCCCCCTCCACTGGGCTACACCTTC. This sequence encodes CASSPPPLGYTF.